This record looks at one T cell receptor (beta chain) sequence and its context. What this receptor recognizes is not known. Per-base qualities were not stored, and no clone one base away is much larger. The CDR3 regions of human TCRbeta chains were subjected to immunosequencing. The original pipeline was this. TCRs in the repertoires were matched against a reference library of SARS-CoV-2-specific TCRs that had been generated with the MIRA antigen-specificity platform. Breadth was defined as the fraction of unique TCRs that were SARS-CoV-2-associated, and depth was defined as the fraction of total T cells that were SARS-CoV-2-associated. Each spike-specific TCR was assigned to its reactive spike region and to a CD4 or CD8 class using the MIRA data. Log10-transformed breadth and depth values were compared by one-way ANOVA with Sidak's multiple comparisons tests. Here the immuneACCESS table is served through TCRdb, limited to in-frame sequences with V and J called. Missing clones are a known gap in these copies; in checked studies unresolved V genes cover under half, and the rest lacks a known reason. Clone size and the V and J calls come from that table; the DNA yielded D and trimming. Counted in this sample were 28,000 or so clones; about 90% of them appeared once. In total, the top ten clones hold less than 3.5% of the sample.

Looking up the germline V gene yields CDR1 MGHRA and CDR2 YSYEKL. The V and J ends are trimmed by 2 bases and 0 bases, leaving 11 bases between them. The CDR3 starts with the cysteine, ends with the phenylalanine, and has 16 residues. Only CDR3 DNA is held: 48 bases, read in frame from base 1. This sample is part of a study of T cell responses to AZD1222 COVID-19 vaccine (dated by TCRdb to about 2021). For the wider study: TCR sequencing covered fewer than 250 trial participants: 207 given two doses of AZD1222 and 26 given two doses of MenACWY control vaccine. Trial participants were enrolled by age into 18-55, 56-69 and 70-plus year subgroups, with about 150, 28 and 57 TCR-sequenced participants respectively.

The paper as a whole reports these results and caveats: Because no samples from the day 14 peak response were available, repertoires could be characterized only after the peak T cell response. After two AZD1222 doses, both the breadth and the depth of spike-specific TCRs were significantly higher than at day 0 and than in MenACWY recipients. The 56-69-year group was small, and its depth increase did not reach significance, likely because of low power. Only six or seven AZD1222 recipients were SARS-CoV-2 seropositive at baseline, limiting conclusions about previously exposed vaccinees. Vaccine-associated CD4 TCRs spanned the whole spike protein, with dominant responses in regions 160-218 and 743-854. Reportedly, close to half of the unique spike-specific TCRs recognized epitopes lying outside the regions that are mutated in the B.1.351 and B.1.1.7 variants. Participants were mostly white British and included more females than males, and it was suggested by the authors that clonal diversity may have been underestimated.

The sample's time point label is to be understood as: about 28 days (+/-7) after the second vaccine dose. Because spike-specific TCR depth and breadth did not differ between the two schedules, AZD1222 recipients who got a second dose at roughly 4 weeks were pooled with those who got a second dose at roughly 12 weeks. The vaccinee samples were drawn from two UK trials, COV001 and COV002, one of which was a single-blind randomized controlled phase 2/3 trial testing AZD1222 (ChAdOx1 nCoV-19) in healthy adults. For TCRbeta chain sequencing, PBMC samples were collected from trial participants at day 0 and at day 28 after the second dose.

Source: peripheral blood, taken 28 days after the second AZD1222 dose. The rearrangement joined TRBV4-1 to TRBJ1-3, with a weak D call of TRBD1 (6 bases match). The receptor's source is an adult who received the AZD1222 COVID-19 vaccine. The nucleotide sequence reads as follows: TGCGCCAGCAGCCAACAGGGGCCGAGCTCTGGAAACACCATATATTTT. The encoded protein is CASSQQGPSSGNTIYF.